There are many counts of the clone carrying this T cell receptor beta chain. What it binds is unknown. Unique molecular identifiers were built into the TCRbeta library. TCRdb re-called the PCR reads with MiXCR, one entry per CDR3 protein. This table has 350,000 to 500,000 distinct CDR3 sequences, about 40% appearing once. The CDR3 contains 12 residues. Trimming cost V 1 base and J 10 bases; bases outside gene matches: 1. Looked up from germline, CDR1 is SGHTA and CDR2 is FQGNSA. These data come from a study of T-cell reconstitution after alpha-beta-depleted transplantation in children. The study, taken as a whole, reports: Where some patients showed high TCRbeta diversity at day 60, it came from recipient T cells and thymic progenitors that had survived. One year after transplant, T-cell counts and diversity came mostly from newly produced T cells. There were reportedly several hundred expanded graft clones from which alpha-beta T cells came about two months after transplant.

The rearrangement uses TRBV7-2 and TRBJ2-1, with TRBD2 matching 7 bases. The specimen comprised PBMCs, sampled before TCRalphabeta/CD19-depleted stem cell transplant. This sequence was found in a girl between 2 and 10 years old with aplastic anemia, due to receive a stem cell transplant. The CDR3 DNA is TGTGCCAGCAGCTTAGTGACTAGCGAGCAGTTCTTC. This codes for CASSLVTSEQFF. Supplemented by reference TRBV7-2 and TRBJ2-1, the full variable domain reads GAGVSQSPSNKVTEKGKDVELRCDPISGHTALYWYRQSLGQGLEFLIYFQGNSAPDKSGLPSDRFSAERTGGSVSTLTIQRTQQEDSAVYLCASSLVTSEQFFGPGTRLTVL.